This TCR beta chain is from a study of technical replicates of blood from a few donors. This table comes from immunoSEQ multiplex PCR, and its TCRdb copy is limited to in-frame clones, with some not included. The sample lists over 70,000 clones, approximately 96% occurring once. The CDR3 is made up of 13 amino acids. Germline lookup yields CDR1 SNHLY and CDR2 FYNNEI. V was pared by 6 bases and J by 3 bases, with 4 bases of the junction left unmatched. The specimen was T cells isolated from PBMCs. The sequence was collected from a human donor in good health. The gene calls are TRBV2 and TRBJ2-5, with 7 bases that match TRBD2. CDR3 in amino acids: CASSAGAKETQYF. The CDR3 DNA reads TGTGCCAGCAGCGCGGGAGCTAAAGAGACCCAGTACTTC. Full variable domain (remainder filled in from reference TRBV2 and TRBJ2-5): EPEVTQTPSHQVTQMGQEVILRCVPISNHLYFYWYRQILGQKVEFLVSFYNNEISEKSEIFDDQFSVERPDGSNFTLKIRSTKLEDSAMYFCASSAGAKETQYFGPGTRLLVL.